This TCR beta chain is drawn from a study of shared T cell receptors in the human thymus. Data came from immunoSEQ multiplex PCR; TCRdb stores just in-frame clones and leaves some out. The profile covers 700,000 or so clones, with approximately 83% appearing a single time and around 0.0094% taken by the ten largest. The germline V gene encodes CDR1 SGDLS and CDR2 YYNGEE. The CDR3 is 14 residues long. The V gene lost 2 bases and the J gene lost 8 bases, with 16 bases spanning the gap. A further study also used this sample, focusing on human thymus T cells.

The specimen sequenced was thymocytes. This TCR derives from a girl under two years old with a congenital heart defect. The rearrangement joins TRBV9 to TRBJ1-2; D is uncertain. The CDR3 spells CASSVGGPMGGYTF. CDR3 DNA: TGTGCCAGCAGCGTCGGCGGGCCCATGGGAGGCTACACCTTC.